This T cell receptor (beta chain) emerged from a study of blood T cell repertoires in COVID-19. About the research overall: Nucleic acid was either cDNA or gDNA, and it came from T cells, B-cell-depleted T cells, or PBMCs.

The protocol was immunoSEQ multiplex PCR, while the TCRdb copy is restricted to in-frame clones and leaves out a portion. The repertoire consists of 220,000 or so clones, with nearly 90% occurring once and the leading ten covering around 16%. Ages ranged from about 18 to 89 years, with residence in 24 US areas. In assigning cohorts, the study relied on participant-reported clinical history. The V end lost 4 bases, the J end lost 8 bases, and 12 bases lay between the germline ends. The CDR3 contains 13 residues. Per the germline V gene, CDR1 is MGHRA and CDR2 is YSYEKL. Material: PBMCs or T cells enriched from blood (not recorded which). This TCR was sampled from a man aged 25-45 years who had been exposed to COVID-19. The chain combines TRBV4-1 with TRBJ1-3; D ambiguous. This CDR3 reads CASSPRSEDTIYF. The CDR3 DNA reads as TGCGCCAGCAGCCCCCGATCGGAGGACACCATATATTTT.